This paragraph reports one T cell receptor beta chain. Its antigen is as yet unknown. The CDR3 has 16 residues. J gave up 2 bases and V 1 base, and 5 bases lay outside the gene matches. From germline, CDR1 is SGHVS and CDR2 FQNEAQ. TCR alpha and TCR beta cDNA libraries carrying sample barcodes and UMIs came from 5'RACE with constant-segment primers. TCRdb redid the calling of the 5' RACE reads with MiXCR, one entry per CDR3 protein. Here the sample spans about 440,000 distinct CDR3 sequences, roughly 20% being singletons. This specimen comes from a study of T-cell memory formation after mild COVID-19. General study findings and limits: Cross-reactive memory seemingly joined, as some responding clones were found in pre-infection memory.

The chain combines TRBV7-8 with TRBJ1-2; 9 bases map to TRBD1. Sequences were obtained from PBMCs or a T cell subset sorted from them (not recorded which). The origin of this receptor is an adult woman who had mild COVID-19 (a few samples of this study predate the infection). Cell type and time point are not known. CDR3: CASSLERGTGNYGYTF. DNA of the CDR3: TGTGCCAGCAGCTTAGAAAGGGGGACAGGGAACTATGGCTACACCTTC.